This T cell receptor beta chain was documented in a study of somatic mutations in cytotoxic T cells in rheumatoid arthritis. The overall study: A roughly 30 ml EDTA sample of patient blood was drawn right after diagnosis, before any treatment.

Germline V gene data show CDR1 as MGHRA and CDR2 as YSYEKL. V was shortened by 0 bases and J by 0 bases, with 9 bases between the two germline ends. The CDR3 covers 15 residues. Study results and caveats: A significant difference in CD8+ T-cell clonality was not found between rheumatoid arthritis patients and age-matched healthy controls.

Worth noting for this clone: What it recognizes is unknown.

Profiled with immunoSEQ multiplex PCR; TCRdb holds only in-frame clones, not every one. The sample has about 18,000 clones; about 80% are singletons. The clonotype comes from an adult with rheumatoid arthritis. Specimen: CD8+ T cells sorted from blood. This chain joins TRBV4-1 and TRBJ2-7, with a tentative D call TRBD1 (5 bases). CDR3: CASSQDGDSSYEQYF. The CDR3 DNA is TGCGCCAGCAGCCAAGATGGTGACAGCTCCTACGAGCAGTACTTC.